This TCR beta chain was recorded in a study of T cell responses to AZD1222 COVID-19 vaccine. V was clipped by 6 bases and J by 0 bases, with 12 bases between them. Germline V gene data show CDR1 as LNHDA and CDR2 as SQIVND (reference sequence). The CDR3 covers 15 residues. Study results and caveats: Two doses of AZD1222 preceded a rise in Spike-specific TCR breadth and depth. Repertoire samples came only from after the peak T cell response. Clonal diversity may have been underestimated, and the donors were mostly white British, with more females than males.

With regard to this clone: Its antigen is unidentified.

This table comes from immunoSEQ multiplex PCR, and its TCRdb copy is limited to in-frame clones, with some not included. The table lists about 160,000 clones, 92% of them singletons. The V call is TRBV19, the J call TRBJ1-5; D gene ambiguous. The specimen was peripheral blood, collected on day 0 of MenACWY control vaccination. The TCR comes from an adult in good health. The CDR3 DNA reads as TGTGCCAGTAGATGGACCGCCGATAGCAATCAGCCCCAGCATTTT. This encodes CASRWTADSNQPQHF.